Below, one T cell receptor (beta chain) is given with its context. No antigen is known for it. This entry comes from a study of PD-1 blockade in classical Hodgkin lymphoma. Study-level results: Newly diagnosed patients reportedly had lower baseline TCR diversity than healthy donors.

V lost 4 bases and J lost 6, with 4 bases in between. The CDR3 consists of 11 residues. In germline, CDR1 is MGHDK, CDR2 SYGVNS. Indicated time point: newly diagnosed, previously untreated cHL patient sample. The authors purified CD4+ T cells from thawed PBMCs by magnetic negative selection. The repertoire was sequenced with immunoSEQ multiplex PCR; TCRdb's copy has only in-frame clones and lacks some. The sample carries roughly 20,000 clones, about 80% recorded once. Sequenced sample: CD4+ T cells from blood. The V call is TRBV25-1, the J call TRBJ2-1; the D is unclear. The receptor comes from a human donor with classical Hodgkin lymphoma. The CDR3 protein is CASSALNEQFF. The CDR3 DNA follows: TGTGCCAGCAGTGCCCTCAATGAGCAGTTCTTC.